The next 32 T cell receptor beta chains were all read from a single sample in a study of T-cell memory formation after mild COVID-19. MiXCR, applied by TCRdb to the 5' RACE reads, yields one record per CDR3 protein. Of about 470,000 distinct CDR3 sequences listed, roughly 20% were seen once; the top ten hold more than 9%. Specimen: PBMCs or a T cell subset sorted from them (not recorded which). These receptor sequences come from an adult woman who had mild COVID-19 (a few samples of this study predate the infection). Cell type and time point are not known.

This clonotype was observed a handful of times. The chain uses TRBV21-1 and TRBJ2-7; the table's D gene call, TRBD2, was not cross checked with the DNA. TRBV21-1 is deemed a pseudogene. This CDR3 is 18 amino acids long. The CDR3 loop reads CASSSWARDYLDSYEQYF. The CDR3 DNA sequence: TGTGCCAGCAGCTCCTGGGCTCGGGACTACCTAGACTCCTACGAGCAGTACTTC.

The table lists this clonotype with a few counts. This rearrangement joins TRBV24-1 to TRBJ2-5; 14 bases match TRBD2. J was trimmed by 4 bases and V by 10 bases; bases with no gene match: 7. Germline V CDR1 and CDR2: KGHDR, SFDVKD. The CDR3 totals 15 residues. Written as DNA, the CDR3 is TGTGCCACTAAAAAAGGGACTAGCGGGGGAGAGACCCAGTACTTC. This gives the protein CATKKGTSGGETQYF.

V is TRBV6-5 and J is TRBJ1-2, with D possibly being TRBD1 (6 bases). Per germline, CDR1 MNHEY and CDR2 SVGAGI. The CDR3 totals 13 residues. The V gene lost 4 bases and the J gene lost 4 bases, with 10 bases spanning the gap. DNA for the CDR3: TGTGCCAGCAGTTCACAGGGTGTCTATGGCTACACCTTC. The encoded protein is CASSSQGVYGYTF.

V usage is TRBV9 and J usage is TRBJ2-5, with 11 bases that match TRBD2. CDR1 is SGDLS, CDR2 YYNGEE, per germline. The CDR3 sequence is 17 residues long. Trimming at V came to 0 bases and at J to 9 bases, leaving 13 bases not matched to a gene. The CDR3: CASSVGSSGGALRSQYF. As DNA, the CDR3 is TGTGCCAGCAGCGTAGGAAGTAGCGGGGGGGCATTAAGGTCCCAGTACTTC.

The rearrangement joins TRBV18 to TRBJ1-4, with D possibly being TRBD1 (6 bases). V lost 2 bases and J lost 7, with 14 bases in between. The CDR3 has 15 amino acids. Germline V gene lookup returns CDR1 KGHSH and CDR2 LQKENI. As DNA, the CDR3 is TGTGCCAGCTCACCAATAGAACAGGGTGGTGAAAAACTGTTTTTT. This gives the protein CASSPIEQGGEKLFF.

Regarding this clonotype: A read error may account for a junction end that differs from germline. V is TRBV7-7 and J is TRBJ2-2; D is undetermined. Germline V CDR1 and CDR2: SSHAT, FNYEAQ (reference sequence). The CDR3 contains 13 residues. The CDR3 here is CASSVFDTGELFF. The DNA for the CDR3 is TGTGCTAGCAGCGTATTTGACACCGGGGAGCTGTTTTTT.

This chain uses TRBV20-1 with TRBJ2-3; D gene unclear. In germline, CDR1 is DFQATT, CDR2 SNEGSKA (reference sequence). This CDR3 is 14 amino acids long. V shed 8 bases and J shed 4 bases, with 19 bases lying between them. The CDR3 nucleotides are TGCAGTTCTTCTCGGCCGGGTCTTCCAGATACGCAGTATTTT. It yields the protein CSSSRPGLPDTQYF.

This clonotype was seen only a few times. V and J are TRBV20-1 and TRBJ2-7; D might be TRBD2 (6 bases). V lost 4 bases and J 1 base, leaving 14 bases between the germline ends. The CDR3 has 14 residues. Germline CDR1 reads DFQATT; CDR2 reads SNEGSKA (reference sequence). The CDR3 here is CSATDYLKSYEQYF. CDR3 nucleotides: TGCAGTGCTACGGACTACCTAAAATCCTACGAGCAGTACTTC.

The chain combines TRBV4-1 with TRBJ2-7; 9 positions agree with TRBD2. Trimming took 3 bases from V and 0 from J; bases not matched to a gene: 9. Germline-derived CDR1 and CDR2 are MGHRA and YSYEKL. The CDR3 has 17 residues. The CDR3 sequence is CASSQGFEREDSYEQYF. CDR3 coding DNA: TGCGCCAGCAGCCAGGGATTCGAGCGGGAGGACTCCTACGAGCAGTACTTC.

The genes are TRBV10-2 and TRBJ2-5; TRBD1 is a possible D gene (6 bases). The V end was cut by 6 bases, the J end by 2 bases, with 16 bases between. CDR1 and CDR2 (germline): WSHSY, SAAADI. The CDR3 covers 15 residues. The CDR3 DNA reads TGCGCCAGCAGAAACAGGGAGAGGGGACAAGAGACCCAGTACTTC. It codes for CASRNRERGQETQYF.

In DNA, the CDR3 is TGTGCCTGGAGTGCGGGCGGAGACTATGGCTACACCTTC. Its translation is CAWSAGGDYGYTF. The V call is TRBV30, the J call TRBJ1-2; D unresolved. The CDR3 loop spans 13 amino acids. V was trimmed by 1 base and J by 3 bases, leaving 9 bases between them. The germline CDR1 and CDR2 sequences are GTSNPN and SVGIG (reference sequence). Filled out from reference TRBV30 and TRBJ1-2, the complete variable domain reads SQTIHQWPATLVQPVGSPLSLECTVEGTSNPNLYWYRQAAGRGLQLLFYSVGIGQISSEVPQNLSASRPQDRQFILSSKKLLLSDSGFYLCAWSAGGDYGYTFGSGTRLTVV.

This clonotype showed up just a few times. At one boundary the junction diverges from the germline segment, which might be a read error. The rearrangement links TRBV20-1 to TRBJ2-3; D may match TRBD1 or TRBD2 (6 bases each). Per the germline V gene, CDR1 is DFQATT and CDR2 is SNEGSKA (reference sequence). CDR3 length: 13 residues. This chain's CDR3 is CSSRGDSTDTQYF. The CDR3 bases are TGCAGTTCTAGGGGGGATAGCACAGATACGCAGTATTTT.

CDR3 nucleotides: TGCGCCAGCAGCCGAGGGGAAACCTACAATGAGCAGTTCTTC. This codes for CASSRGETYNEQFF. This chain uses TRBV5-1 with TRBJ2-1; D tentatively fits TRBD1 or TRBD2 (5 bases each). Germline V gene lookup returns CDR1 SGHRS and CDR2 YFSETQ. This CDR3 is 14 amino acids long. Trimming took 4 bases from V and 2 from J, leaving 10 bases between them.

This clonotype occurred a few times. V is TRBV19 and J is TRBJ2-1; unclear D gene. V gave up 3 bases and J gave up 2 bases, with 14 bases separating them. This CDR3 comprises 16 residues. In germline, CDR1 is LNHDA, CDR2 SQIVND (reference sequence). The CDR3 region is CASSINRVIPYNEQFF. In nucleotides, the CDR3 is TGTGCCAGTAGTATCAACAGAGTTATCCCCTACAATGAGCAGTTCTTC.

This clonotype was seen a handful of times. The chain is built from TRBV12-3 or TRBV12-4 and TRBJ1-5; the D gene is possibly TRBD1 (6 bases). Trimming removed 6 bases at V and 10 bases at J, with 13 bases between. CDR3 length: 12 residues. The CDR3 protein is CASRRTVTPQHF. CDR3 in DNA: TGTGCCAGCAGGAGGACAGTCACACCCCAGCATTTT.

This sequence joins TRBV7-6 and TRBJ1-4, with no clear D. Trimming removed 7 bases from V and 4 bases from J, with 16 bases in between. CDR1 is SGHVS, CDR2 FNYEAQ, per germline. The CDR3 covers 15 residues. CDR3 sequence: CASTPETADNEKLFF. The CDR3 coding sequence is TGTGCCAGCACCCCAGAAACGGCCGATAATGAAAAACTGTTTTTT.

CDR3 DNA sequence: TGTGCCAGCAGCCAAGTCGACGGGGGCTTGAGGTACGAGCAGTACTTC. The encoded protein is CASSQVDGGLRYEQYF. The V gene is TRBV14, the J gene TRBJ2-7; TRBD1 or TRBD2 may be the D gene (6 bases each). Trimming pared 1 base from V and 4 bases from J, leaving 17 bases between. The CDR3 spans 16 residues. Germline V CDR1 and CDR2: SGHDN, FVKESK.

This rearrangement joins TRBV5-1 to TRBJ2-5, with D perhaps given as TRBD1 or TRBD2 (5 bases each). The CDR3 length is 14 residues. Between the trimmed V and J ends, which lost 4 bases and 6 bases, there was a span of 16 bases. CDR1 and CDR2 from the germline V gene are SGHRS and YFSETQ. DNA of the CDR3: TGCGCCAGCAGCCTCCGGGACCTAGTACAGACCCAGTACTTC. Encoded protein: CASSLRDLVQTQYF.

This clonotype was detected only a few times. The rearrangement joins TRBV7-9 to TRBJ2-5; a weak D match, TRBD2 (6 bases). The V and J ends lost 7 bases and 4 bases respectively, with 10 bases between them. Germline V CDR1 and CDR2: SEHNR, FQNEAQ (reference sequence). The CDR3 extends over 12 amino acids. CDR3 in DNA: TGTGCCAGCAAACTAGCTGCAGAGACCCAGTACTTC. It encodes CASKLAAETQYF.

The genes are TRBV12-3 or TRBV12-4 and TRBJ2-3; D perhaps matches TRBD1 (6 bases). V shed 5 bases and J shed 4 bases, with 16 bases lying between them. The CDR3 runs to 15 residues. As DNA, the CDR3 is TGTGCCAGCAGTCCGACCGGGACAAACGCAGATACGCAGTATTTT. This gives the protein CASSPTGTNADTQYF.

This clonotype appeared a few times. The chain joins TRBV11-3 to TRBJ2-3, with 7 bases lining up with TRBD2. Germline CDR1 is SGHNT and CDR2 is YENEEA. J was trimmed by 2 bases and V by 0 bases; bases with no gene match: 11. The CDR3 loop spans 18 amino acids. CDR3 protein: CASSLDLPTSRSTDTQYF. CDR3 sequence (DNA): TGTGCCAGCAGCTTAGATCTTCCGACTAGCCGATCCACAGATACGCAGTATTTT.

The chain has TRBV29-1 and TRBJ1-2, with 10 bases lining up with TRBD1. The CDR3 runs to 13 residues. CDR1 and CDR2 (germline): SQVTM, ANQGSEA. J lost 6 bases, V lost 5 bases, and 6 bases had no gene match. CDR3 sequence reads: CSVIGTGVNGYTF. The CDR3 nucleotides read TGCAGCGTTATCGGGACAGGGGTCAATGGCTACACCTTC.

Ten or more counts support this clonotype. The CDR3 spells CSVERQGGPYEQYF. CDR3 sequence (DNA): TGCAGCGTTGAAAGACAGGGGGGTCCCTACGAGCAGTACTTC. This chain connects TRBV29-1 to TRBJ2-7, with 9 positions matching TRBD1. Unmatched junction bases numbered 4, after V lost 2 bases and J lost 2 bases. The CDR3 spans 14 residues. CDR1 and CDR2 (germline): SQVTM, ANQGSEA.

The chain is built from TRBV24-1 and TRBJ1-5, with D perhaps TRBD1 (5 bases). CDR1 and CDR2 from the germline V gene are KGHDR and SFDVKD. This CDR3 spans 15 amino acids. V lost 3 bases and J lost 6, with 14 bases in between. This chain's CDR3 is CATSDDLGGGQPQHF. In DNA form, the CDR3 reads TGTGCCACCAGTGATGACCTCGGCGGGGGTCAGCCCCAGCATTTT.

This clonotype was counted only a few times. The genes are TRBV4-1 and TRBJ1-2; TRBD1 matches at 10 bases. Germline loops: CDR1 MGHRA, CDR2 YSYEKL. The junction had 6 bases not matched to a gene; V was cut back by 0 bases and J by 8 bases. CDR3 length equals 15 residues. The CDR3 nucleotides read TGCGCCAGCAGCCAAGATTGGGACAGGGGAGAAGGCTACACCTTC. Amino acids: CASSQDWDRGEGYTF.

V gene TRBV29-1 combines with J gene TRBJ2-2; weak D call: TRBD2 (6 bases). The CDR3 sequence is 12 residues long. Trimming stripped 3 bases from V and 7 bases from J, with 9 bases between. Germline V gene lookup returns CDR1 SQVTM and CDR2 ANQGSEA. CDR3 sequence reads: CSVEEGYGELFF. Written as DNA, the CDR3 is TGCAGCGTTGAGGAGGGATACGGGGAGCTGTTTTTT.

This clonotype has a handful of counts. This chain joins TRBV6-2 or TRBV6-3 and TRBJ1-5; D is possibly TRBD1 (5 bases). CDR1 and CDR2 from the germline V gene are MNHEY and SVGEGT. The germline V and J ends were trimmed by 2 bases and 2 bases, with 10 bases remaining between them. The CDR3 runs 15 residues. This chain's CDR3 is CASSYVGLGNQPQHF. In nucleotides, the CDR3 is TGTGCCAGCAGTTACGTGGGGCTTGGCAATCAGCCCCAGCATTTT.

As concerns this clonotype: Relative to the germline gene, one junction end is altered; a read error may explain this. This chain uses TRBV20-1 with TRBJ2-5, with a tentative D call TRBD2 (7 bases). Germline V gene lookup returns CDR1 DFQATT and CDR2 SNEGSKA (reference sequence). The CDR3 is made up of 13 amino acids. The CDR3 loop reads CSAGGAVSGTKYF. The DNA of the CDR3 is TGCAGTGCTGGGGGGGCGGTTTCCGGGACCAAGTACTTC.

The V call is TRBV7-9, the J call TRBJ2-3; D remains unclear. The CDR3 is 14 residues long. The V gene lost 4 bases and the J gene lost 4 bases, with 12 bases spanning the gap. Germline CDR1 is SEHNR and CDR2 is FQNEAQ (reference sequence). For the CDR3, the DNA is TGTGCCAGCAGCTCCCCGCGCAACCCAGATACGCAGTATTTT. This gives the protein CASSSPRNPDTQYF.

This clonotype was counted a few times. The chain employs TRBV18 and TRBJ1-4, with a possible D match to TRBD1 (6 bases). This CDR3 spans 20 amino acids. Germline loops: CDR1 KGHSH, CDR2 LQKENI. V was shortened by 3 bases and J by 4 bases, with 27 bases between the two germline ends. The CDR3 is CASSPDDRRGSRQRNEKLFF. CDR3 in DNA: TGTGCCAGCTCACCGGACGACCGAAGGGGGTCAAGGCAGCGTAATGAAAAACTGTTTTTT. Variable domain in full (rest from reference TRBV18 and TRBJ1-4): NAGVMQNPRHLVRRRGQEARLRCSPMKGHSHVYWYRQLPEEGLKFMVYLQKENIIDESGMPKERFSAEFPKEGPSILRIQQVVRGDSAAYFCASSPDDRRGSRQRNEKLFFGSGTQLSVL.

CDR3 amino acids: CASSVGSVDTQYF. The DNA of the CDR3 is TGTGCCAGCAGCGTAGGCAGTGTGGATACGCAGTATTTT. The chain employs TRBV9 and TRBJ2-3; D is ambiguous. Trimming removed 0 bases from V and 6 bases from J, with 8 bases in between. The CDR3 loop spans 13 amino acids. In germline, CDR1 is SGDLS, CDR2 YYNGEE. Looking up the rest from reference TRBV9 and TRBJ2-3 gives the full variable domain: DSGVTQTPKHLITATGQRVTLRCSPRSGDLSVYWYQQSLDQGLQFLIQYYNGEERAKGNILERFSAQQFPDLHSELNLSSLELGDSALYFCASSVGSVDTQYFGPGTRLTVL.

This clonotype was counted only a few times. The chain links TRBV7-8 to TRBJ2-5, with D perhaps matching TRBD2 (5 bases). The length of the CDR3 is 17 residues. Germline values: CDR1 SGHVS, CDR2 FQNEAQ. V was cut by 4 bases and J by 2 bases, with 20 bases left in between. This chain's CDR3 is CASSSPWGSERQETQYF. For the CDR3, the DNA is TGTGCCAGCAGCTCCCCGTGGGGTAGCGAGAGACAAGAGACCCAGTACTTC.